These 11 T cell receptor beta chains originate from one sample sequenced in a study of PD-L1 blockade in urothelial cancer. Libraries were prepared by immunoSEQ multiplex PCR; TCRdb keeps only in-frame clonotypes and omits some of them. The data contain under 90,000 clones, roughly 90% of them singletons. Source: PBMCs, taken around atezolizumab (anti-PD-L1) treatment. The receptor set was obtained from a man in his 60s with urothelial cancer.

The rearrangement joins TRBV29-1 to TRBJ2-3; 9 bases line up with TRBD1. This CDR3 contains 14 residues. The V segment lost 6 bases and the J segment 2 bases; nucleotides outside the gene matches: 6. Germline CDR1 reads SQVTM; CDR2 reads ANQGSEA. CDR3 amino acids: CSVLQGALTDTQYF. In DNA form, the CDR3 reads TGCAGCGTCCTACAGGGGGCCCTCACAGATACGCAGTATTTT.

This chain joins TRBV11-2 and TRBJ1-3; D unclear. Per germline, CDR1 SGHAT and CDR2 FQNNGV. The V end lost 6 bases, the J end lost 0 bases, and 12 bases lay between the germline ends. The CDR3 is made up of 15 amino acids. In nucleotides, the CDR3 is TGTGCCAGCAGTCGTGGGCCGGCCTCTGGAAACACCATATATTTT. It codes for CASSRGPASGNTIYF.

The J gene is TRBJ1-3, the V gene TRBV6-1; 10 bases are a match to TRBD1. V lost 1 base to trimming and J lost 6 bases; unmatched junction nucleotides: 6. CDR1 is MNHNS and CDR2 is SASEGT in the germline V gene. The CDR3 loop spans 16 amino acids. CDR3 protein: CASSEVGQGLANTIYF. The CDR3 DNA follows: TGTGCCAGCAGTGAAGTGGGACAGGGGTTGGCAAACACCATATATTTT.

This clone turned up a few times. The J gene is TRBJ2-7, the V gene TRBV7-9; 7 nucleotides match TRBD2. Trimming removed 3 bases from V and 7 bases from J; junction bases left unmatched: 3. Germline values: CDR1 SEHNR, CDR2 FQNEAQ (reference sequence). CDR3 length: 12 amino acids. CDR3 DNA: TGTGCCAGCAGCTTTGGACTAGAGGAGCAGTACTTC. Its translation: CASSFGLEEQYF.

The gene calls are TRBV7-2 and TRBJ2-4, with 11 nucleotides matching TRBD2. This CDR3 has 17 amino acids. Germline V lookup: CDR1 SGHTA, CDR2 FQGNSA. Trimming took 1 base from V and 6 from J; bases not matched to a gene: 8. The CDR3 sequence is CASSLGLLAGGGNIQYF. CDR3 coding DNA: TGTGCCAGCAGCTTAGGCCTTCTAGCGGGGGGTGGAAACATTCAGTACTTC.

The V gene is TRBV5-1, the J gene TRBJ1-4; maybe TRBD1 (6 bases). CDR3 size: 16 residues. Germline V lookup: CDR1 SGHRS, CDR2 YFSETQ. V lost 4 bases to trimming and J lost 6 bases, with 19 bases between them. The CDR3 DNA is TGCGCCAGCAGCACCGGGGGCCGGGAGGCCTATGAAAAACTGTTTTTT. Translating it yields CASSTGGREAYEKLFF.

This clone appeared a few times. V is TRBV19 and J is TRBJ1-1; D is unclear. Per the germline V gene, CDR1 is LNHDA and CDR2 is SQIVND (reference sequence). With 5 bases removed from V and 0 bases from J, the gap between germline ends came to 7 bases. This CDR3 has 13 amino acids. CDR3 in amino acids: CASSSQLNTEAFF. The CDR3 DNA sequence: TGTGCCAGTAGTTCACAGTTGAACACTGAAGCTTTCTTT.

The chain carries TRBV21-1 and TRBJ2-5; the table's D gene call, TRBD1, was not cross checked with the DNA. TRBV21-1 is a listed pseudogene. The CDR3 covers 13 residues. Written as DNA, the CDR3 is TGTGCCAGCCCCAGTTTTAGGGGCGAGACCCAGTACTTC. Translation gives CASPSFRGETQYF.

This clone was seen once. The J gene is TRBJ2-1, the V gene TRBV4-3; the match to TRBD2 covers 9 bases. V shed 0 bases, J shed 9 bases, and the junction held 9 bases outside the gene matches. This CDR3 region has 16 residues. Germline CDR1 is LGHNA and CDR2 is YSLEER. For the CDR3, the DNA is TGCGCCAGCAGCCAAGATGCGGCGGGAGGGCAAGCTGAGCAGTTCTTC. Residues: CASSQDAAGGQAEQFF.

About this clone itself: An end of the junction does not agree with germline; a read error may underlie this. This chain joins TRBV4-1 and TRBJ2-7; 10 bases line up with TRBD1. CDR1 and CDR2 (germline): MGHRA, YSYEKL. The CDR3 has 17 residues. The CDR3 sequence is CASGQPGQGRRWFEQYF. Written as DNA, the CDR3 is TGCGCCAGCGGCCAACCGGGACAGGGGCGTCGGTGGTTCGAGCAGTACTTC.

The J gene is TRBJ2-3, the V gene TRBV2, with D tentatively TRBD2 (7 bases). Germline V lookup: CDR1 SNHLY, CDR2 FYNNEI. V was cut by 6 bases and J by 0 bases, with 10 bases left in between. CDR3 length: 14 amino acids. The CDR3 protein is CASRRGPSTDTQYF. The CDR3 DNA is TGTGCCAGCAGGCGGGGGCCTAGCACAGATACGCAGTATTTT.